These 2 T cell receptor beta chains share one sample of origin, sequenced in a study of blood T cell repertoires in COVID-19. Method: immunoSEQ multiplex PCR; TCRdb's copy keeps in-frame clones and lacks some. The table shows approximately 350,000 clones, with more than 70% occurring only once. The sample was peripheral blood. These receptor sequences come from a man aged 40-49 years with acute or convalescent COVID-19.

In DNA, the CDR3 is TGTGCCAGCAGCGTAGACGCAGGGGAACACTCTGGAAACACCATATATTTT. It yields the protein CASSVDAGEHSGNTIYF. The chain joins TRBV28 to TRBJ1-3; a weak D match, TRBD1 (6 bases). Per the germline V gene, CDR1 is MDHEN and CDR2 is SYDVKM. Trimming left V 6 bases short and J 0 bases short, with 18 bases between. The CDR3 runs to 17 residues.

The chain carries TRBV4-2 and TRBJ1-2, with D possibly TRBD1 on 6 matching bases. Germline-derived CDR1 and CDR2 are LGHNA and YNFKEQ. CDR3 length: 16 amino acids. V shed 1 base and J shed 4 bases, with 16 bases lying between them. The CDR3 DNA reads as TGTGCCAGCAGCCAAGTGAACCAGGGGTTGGGCTATGGCTACACCTTC. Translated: CASSQVNQGLGYGYTF.